This record concerns one T cell receptor beta chain sequence. Residents of about 25 US areas, aged about 18 to 95 years, made up the participants. Donors of Cohort 3 who recovered were those that had two negative PCRs, clearance, or symptom resolution. This sample was included in a study of blood T cell repertoires in COVID-19. The data were produced by immunoSEQ multiplex PCR, yet TCRdb's version contains in-frame clones alone and is incomplete. The sample consists of around 300,000 clones, 88% of them appearing once. The clonotype was recovered from a woman aged 45-59 years who had recovered from COVID-19. The sequenced sample consisted of PBMCs or T cells enriched from blood (not recorded which).

The CDR3 sequence: CASSSVGGGTEAFF. CDR3 coding DNA: TGTGCCAGCAGCTCCGTCGGGGGTGGCACTGAAGCTTTCTTT. The J gene is TRBJ1-1, the V gene TRBV7-9; maybe TRBD1 (5 bases). V shed 4 bases and J shed 4 bases, with 13 bases lying between them. The CDR3 extends over 14 amino acids. Per the germline V gene, CDR1 is SEHNR and CDR2 is FQNEAQ (reference sequence).